Listed here are 5 T cell receptor beta chains from one sample, sequenced in a study of cytomegalovirus exposure and HLA in healthy donors. A multiplex PCR was run with 60 Vbeta primers and 13 Jbeta primers. The assay was immunoSEQ multiplex PCR, and TCRdb's table has in-frame clones only and misses some. In the table there are over 120,000 clones, approximately 82% of which are singletons. Sequencing was done on a sample of PBMCs. The receptors come from a woman aged 60-75 years in good health and CMV-seropositive.

This clone was detected only a few times. J is TRBJ2-1 and V is TRBV19, with a tentative D call TRBD2 (6 bases). There are 13 residues in the CDR3. The V end lost 5 bases, the J end lost 4 bases, and 9 bases lay between the germline ends. From germline, CDR1 is LNHDA and CDR2 SQIVND (reference sequence). In DNA, the CDR3 is TGTGCCAGTAGTCGGACTACTTACAATGAGCAGTTCTTC. It encodes CASSRTTYNEQFF.

This chain joins TRBV5-4 and TRBJ1-1, with D unresolved. Trimming removed 6 bases at V and 1 base at J, with 16 bases between. The CDR3 runs 15 residues. CDR1 and CDR2 from the germline V gene are SGHNT and YYREEE (reference sequence). The CDR3 region is CASNLDSTSNTEAFF. In DNA form, the CDR3 reads TGTGCCAGCAACCTGGACTCCACCTCGAACACTGAAGCTTTCTTT.

In the case of this clone: This CDR3 is also generated by other DNA sequences in the sample. The V and J genes are TRBV27 and TRBJ2-1, with 11 bases identical to TRBD2. The CDR3 is 15 residues long. Trimming at V came to 5 bases and at J to 4 bases, leaving 4 bases not matched to a gene. Germline V gene data show CDR1 as MNHEY and CDR2 as SMNVEV (reference sequence). This chain's CDR3 is CASSPRLAGYNEQFF. DNA of the CDR3: TGTGCCAGCAGTCCAAGACTAGCGGGATACAATGAGCAGTTCTTC.

This chain joins TRBV5-1 and TRBJ2-5; 11 nucleotides align to TRBD2. V shed 2 bases, J shed 3 bases, and the junction held 0 bases outside the gene matches. The CDR3 is 14 amino acids. CDR1 SGHRS and CDR2 YFSETQ come from the germline V gene. This CDR3 is CASSLLAGEETQYF. CDR3 DNA sequence: TGCGCCAGCAGCTTACTAGCGGGGGAAGAGACCCAGTACTTC. Filled out from reference TRBV5-1 and TRBJ2-5, the complete variable domain reads KAGVTQTPRYLIKTRGQQVTLSCSPISGHRSVSWYQQTPGQGLQFLFEYFSETQRNKGNFPGRFSGRQFSNSRSEMNVSTLELGDSALYLCASSLLAGEETQYFGPGTRLLVL.

The V and J genes are TRBV10-1 and TRBJ1-2, with 9 bases that match TRBD1. J gave up 8 bases and V 8 bases, and 6 bases lay outside the gene matches. This CDR3 spans 12 amino acids. Germline-derived CDR1 and CDR2 are WNHNN and SYGVQD (reference sequence). CDR3 in DNA: TGCGCCAGCGACAGGGGGGCCGGAGGCTACACCTTC. It encodes CASDRGAGGYTF.